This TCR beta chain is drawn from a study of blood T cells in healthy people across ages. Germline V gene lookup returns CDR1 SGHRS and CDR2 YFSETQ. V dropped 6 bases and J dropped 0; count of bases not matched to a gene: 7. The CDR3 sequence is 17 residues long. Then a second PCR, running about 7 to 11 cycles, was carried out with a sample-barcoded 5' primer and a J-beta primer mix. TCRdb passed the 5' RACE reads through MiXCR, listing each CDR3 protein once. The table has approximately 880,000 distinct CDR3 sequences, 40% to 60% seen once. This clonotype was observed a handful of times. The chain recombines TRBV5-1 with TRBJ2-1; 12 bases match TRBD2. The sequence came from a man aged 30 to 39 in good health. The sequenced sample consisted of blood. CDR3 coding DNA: TGCGCCAGCACCCTAGCGGGGGGGCCGCGCTCCTACAATGAGCAGTTCTTC. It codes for CASTLAGGPRSYNEQFF.